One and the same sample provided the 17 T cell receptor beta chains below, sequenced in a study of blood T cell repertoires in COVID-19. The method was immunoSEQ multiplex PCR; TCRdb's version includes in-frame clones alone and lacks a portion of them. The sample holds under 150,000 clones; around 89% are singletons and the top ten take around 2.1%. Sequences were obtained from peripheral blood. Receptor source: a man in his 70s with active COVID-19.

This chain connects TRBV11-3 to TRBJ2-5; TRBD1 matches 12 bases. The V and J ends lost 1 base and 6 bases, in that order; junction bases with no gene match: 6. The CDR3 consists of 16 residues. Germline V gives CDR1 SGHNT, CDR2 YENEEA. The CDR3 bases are TGTGCCAGCAGCTTAGGGGGGACAGGGGGCAAAAAGACCCAGTACTTC. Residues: CASSLGGTGGKKTQYF.

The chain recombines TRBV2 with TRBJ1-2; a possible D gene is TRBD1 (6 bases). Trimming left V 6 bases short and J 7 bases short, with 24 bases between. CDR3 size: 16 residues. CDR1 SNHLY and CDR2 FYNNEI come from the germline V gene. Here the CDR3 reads CASRSATGGAASGYTF. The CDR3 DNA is TGTGCCAGCAGGTCGGCCACGGGGGGCGCGGCTTCTGGCTACACCTTC.

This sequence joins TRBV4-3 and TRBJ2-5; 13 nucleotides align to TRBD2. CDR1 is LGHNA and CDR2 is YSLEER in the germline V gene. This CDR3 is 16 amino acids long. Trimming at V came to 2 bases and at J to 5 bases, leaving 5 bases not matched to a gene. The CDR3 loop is CASSQTTSGRSETQYF. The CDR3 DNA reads TGCGCCAGCAGCCAAACGACTAGCGGGAGGTCGGAGACCCAGTACTTC.

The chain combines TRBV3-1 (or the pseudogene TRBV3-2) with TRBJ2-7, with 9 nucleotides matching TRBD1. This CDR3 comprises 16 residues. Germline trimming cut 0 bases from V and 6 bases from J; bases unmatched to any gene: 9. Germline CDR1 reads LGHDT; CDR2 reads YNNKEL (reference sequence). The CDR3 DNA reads TGTGCCAGCAGCCAAGACTACATACAGGGGGCGGGCGAGCAGTACTTC. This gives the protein CASSQDYIQGAGEQYF.

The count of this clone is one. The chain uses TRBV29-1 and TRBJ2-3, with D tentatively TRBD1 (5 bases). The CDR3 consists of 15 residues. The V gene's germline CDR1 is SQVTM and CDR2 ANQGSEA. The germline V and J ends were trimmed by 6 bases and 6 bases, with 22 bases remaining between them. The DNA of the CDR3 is TGCAGCGTGGCACTACTCGTTAGGGGTACGGATACGCAGTATTTT. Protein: CSVALLVRGTDTQYF.

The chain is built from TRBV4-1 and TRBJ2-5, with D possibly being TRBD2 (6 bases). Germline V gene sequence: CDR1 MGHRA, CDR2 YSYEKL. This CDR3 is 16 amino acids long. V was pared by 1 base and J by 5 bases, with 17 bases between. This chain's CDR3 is CASSQVGAGMGETQYF. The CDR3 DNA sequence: TGCGCCAGCAGCCAAGTAGGGGCGGGGATGGGTGAGACCCAGTACTTC.

In DNA, the CDR3 is TGCAGCGTTGACCGACTAGCGGGTGCCTACAATGAGCAGTTCTTC. It specifies CSVDRLAGAYNEQFF. This chain uses TRBV29-1 with TRBJ2-1; 10 nucleotides agree with TRBD2. The CDR3 runs to 15 residues. After removal of 3 bases from V and 2 bases from J, the junction contained 4 bases not matched to a gene. Germline V CDR1 and CDR2: SQVTM, ANQGSEA.

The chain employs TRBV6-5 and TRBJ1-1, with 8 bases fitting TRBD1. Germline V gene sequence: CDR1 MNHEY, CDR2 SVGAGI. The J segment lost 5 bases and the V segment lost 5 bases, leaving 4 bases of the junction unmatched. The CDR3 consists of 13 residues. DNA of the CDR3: TGTGCCAGCAGTCCCAGGGGGCGAACTGAAGCTTTCTTT. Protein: CASSPRGRTEAFF.

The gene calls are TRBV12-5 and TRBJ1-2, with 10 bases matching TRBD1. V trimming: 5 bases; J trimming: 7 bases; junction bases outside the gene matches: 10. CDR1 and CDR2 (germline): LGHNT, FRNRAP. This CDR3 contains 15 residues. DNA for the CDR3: TGTGCTAGTGGTCTCGAGACAGGGGGCAGAACTGGCTACACCTTC. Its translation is CASGLETGGRTGYTF.

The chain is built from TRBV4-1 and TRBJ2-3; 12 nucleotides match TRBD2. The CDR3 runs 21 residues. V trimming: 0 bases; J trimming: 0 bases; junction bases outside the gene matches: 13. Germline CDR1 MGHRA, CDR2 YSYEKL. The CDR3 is CASSQESPSGRVPTSTDTQYF. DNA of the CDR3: TGCGCCAGCAGCCAAGAGTCTCCTAGCGGGAGGGTGCCTACTAGCACAGATACGCAGTATTTT.

The CDR3 sequence is CASSWSGQGRYEQYF. CDR3 DNA: TGTGCCAGCAGTTGGTCCGGACAGGGACGGTACGAGCAGTACTTC. The chain combines TRBV28 with TRBJ2-7; 8 nucleotides match TRBD1. The V gene end was trimmed by 4 bases and the J gene end by 4 bases; junction bases not matched to a gene: 9. The CDR3 consists of 15 residues. CDR1 and CDR2 from the germline V gene are MDHEN and SYDVKM.

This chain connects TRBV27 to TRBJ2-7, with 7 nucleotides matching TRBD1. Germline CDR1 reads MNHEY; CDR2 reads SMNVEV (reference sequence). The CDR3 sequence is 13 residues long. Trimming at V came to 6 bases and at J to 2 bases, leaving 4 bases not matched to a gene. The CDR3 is CASRRQGAYEQYF. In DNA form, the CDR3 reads TGTGCCAGCAGGCGACAGGGCGCCTACGAGCAGTACTTC.

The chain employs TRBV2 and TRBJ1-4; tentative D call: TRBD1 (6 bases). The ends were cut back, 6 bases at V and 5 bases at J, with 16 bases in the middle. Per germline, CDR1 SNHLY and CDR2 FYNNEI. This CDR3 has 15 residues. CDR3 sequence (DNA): TGTGCCAGCAGGGGTCCGGGACAATTCAATGAAAAACTGTTTTTT. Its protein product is CASRGPGQFNEKLFF.

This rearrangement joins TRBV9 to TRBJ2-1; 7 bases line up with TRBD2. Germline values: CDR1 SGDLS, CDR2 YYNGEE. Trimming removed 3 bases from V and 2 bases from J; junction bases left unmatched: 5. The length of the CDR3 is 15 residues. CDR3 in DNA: TGTGCCAGCAGCGGGGCTAGCGGCCCCTACAATGAGCAGTTCTTC. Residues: CASSGASGPYNEQFF.

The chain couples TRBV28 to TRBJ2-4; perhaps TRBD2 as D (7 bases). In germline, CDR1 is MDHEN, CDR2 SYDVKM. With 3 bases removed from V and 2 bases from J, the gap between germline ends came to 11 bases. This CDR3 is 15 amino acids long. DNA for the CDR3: TGTGCCAGCAGTTTGCGGGGGCAGCCCAAAAACATTCAGTACTTC. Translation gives CASSLRGQPKNIQYF.

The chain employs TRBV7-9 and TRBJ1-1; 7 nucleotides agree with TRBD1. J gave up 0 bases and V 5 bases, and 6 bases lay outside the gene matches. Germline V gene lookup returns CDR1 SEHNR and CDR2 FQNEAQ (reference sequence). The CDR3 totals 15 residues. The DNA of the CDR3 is TGTGCCAGCAGCCCACACAGGGGACTGAACACTGAAGCTTTCTTT. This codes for CASSPHRGLNTEAFF.

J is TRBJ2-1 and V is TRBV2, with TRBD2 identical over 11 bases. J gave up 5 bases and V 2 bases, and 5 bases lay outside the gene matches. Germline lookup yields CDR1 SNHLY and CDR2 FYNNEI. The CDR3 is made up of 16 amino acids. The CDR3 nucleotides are TGTGCCAGCAGTGAAATGGTGACTAGCGGGAACAATGAGCAGTTCTTC. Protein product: CASSEMVTSGNNEQFF.